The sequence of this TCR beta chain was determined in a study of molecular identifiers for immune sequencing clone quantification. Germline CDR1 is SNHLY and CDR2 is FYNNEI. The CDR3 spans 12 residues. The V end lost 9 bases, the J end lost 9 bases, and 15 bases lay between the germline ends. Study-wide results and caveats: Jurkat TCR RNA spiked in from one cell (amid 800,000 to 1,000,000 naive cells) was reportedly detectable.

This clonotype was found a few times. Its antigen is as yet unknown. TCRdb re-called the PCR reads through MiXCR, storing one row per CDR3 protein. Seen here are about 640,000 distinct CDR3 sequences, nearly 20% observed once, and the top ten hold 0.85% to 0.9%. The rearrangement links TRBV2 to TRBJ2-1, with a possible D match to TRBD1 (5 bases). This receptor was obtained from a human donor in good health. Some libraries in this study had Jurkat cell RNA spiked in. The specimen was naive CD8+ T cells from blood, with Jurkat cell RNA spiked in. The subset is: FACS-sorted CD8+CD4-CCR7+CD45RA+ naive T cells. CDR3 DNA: TGTGCCAGTGCATTAGGGGTTCCTGAGCAGTTCTTC. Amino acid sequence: CASALGVPEQFF. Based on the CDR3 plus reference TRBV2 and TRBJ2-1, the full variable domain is EPEVTQTPSHQVTQMGQEVILRCVPISNHLYFYWYRQILGQKVEFLVSFYNNEISEKSEIFDDQFSVERPDGSNFTLKIRSTKLEDSAMYFCASALGVPEQFFGPGTRLTVL.